The 18 T cell receptor beta chains reported below all come from one sample, sequenced in a study of blood T cell repertoires in COVID-19. Data came from immunoSEQ multiplex PCR; TCRdb stores just in-frame clones and leaves some out. The repertoire consists of tens of thousands of clones, with 82% occurring once and the leading ten covering approximately 30%. Sequences were obtained from peripheral blood. These receptor sequences come from a human donor in a cohort sampled during active COVID-19.

The chain combines TRBV24-1 with TRBJ2-2; possible D gene TRBD1, 6 bases. This CDR3 has 17 amino acids. Trimming removed 1 base at V and 6 bases at J, with 17 bases between. Per the germline V gene, CDR1 is KGHDR and CDR2 is SFDVKD. The CDR3 bases are TGTGCCACCAGTGATTTAAGCCCAGGGAAGGGGGCCGGGGAGCTGTTTTTT. Translated, it gives CATSDLSPGKGAGELFF.

The chain recombines TRBV4-1 with TRBJ1-3, with a weak D call TRBD1 (6 bases). This CDR3 contains 17 residues. The germline V and J ends were trimmed by 1 base and 0 bases, with 13 bases remaining between them. Germline CDR1 MGHRA, CDR2 YSYEKL. The CDR3 sequence is CASSQGYRASSGNTIYF. The CDR3 region has the DNA TGCGCCAGCAGCCAAGGCTACAGGGCGAGCTCTGGAAACACCATATATTTT.

This clone was observed a single time. This rearrangement joins TRBV15 to TRBJ1-4; D gene unclear. The CDR3 is made up of 16 amino acids. Trimming left V 0 bases short and J 4 bases short, with 12 bases between. Germline V gene lookup returns CDR1 LNHNV and CDR2 YYDKDF (reference sequence). The CDR3 DNA follows: TGTGCCACCAGCAGAGATCCCCAGGTCCTTAATGAAAAACTGTTTTTT. The encoded protein is CATSRDPQVLNEKLFF.

The chain links TRBV6-2 or TRBV6-3 to TRBJ1-1; 7 bases agree with TRBD1. The germline gives CDR1 MNHEY, CDR2 SVGEGT. The CDR3 consists of 14 residues. Trimming at V came to 2 bases and at J to 1 base, leaving 1 base not matched to a gene. CDR3: CASSYGTENTEAFF. DNA for the CDR3: TGTGCCAGCAGTTACGGGACAGAGAACACTGAAGCTTTCTTT.

V usage is TRBV19 and J usage is TRBJ2-1, with 8 bases identical to TRBD1. The V gene's germline CDR1 is LNHDA and CDR2 SQIVND (reference sequence). The CDR3 has 15 amino acids. J was trimmed by 7 bases and V by 1 base; bases with no gene match: 6. CDR3 nucleotides: TGTGCCAGTAGTATAGGGGCAGGGGGCCGAAATGAGCAGTTCTTC. Translating gives CASSIGAGGRNEQFF.

This chain links TRBV24-1 with TRBJ2-5; D is unclear. V shed 6 bases and J shed 4 bases, with 11 bases lying between them. Germline V gene sequence: CDR1 KGHDR, CDR2 SFDVKD. The CDR3 consists of 13 residues. The CDR3 protein is CATSQAMGETQYF. In nucleotides, the CDR3 is TGTGCCACCAGTCAGGCGATGGGAGAGACCCAGTACTTC.

The chain has TRBV7-9 and TRBJ2-3; TRBD2 aligns across 10 bases. The V segment lost 7 bases and the J segment 3 bases; nucleotides outside the gene matches: 10. The CDR3 has 16 amino acids. Germline V CDR1 and CDR2: SEHNR, FQNEAQ (reference sequence). The CDR3 loop reads CASTPLAGGWTDTQYF. For the CDR3, the DNA is TGTGCCAGCACCCCCTTAGCGGGGGGATGGACAGATACGCAGTATTTT.

This sequence joins TRBV3-1 (or the pseudogene TRBV3-2) and TRBJ1-2, with D uncertain. The CDR3 contains 16 residues. V gave up 1 base and J gave up 8 bases, with 20 bases separating them. Germline CDR1 LGHDT, CDR2 YNNKEL (reference sequence). The CDR3 is CASSQVWPGETDGYTF. DNA for the CDR3: TGTGCCAGCAGCCAAGTTTGGCCGGGAGAAACTGACGGCTACACCTTC.

Only one count was recorded for this clone. This chain connects TRBV16 to TRBJ2-7; tentative D call: TRBD1 (5 bases). Germline V gene lookup returns CDR1 KGHSY and CDR2 FQNENV. The CDR3 has 12 amino acids. The germline V and J ends were trimmed by 1 base and 6 bases, with 7 bases remaining between them. For the CDR3, the DNA is TGTGCCAGCAGCCAATTAAGGGGCGAGCAGTACTTC. It is translated as CASSQLRGEQYF.

The chain couples TRBV9 to TRBJ1-2, with 8 nucleotides matching TRBD1. This CDR3 is built from 15 residues. V dropped 0 bases and J dropped 7; count of bases not matched to a gene: 8. Per the germline V gene, CDR1 is SGDLS and CDR2 is YYNGEE. The CDR3 loop reads CASSVVGQGHAGYTF. The DNA of the CDR3 is TGTGCCAGCAGCGTAGTCGGACAGGGACACGCTGGCTACACCTTC.

The chain recombines TRBV7-9 with TRBJ2-1; perhaps TRBD1 as D (6 bases). Germline lookup yields CDR1 SEHNR and CDR2 FQNEAQ (reference sequence). This CDR3 has 13 residues. V lost 5 bases and J 5 bases, leaving 10 bases between the germline ends. CDR3 DNA sequence: TGTGCCAGCAGCACGCACAGGGACAATGAGCAGTTCTTC. Amino acids: CASSTHRDNEQFF.

The V call is TRBV2, the J call TRBJ2-3; 14 bases are a match to TRBD2. The CDR3 runs 16 residues. Trimming at V came to 4 bases and at J to 6 bases, leaving 6 bases not matched to a gene. Germline V lookup: CDR1 SNHLY, CDR2 FYNNEI. The CDR3 here is CASSARLAGGGDTQYF. CDR3 nucleotide sequence: TGTGCCAGCAGTGCCCGACTAGCGGGAGGGGGGGATACGCAGTATTTT.

The chain joins TRBV7-3 to TRBJ1-2; 8 nucleotides line up with TRBD1. The CDR3 covers 15 residues. With V trimmed by 4 bases and J by 8 bases, 12 bases remained unmatched. From germline, CDR1 is SGHTA and CDR2 FQGTGA. This CDR3 is CASSSTGAAGNGYTF. CDR3 nucleotides: TGTGCCAGCAGCTCGACAGGGGCCGCGGGTAACGGCTACACCTTC.

In this sample, this clone turned up a few times. The genes are TRBV18 and TRBJ2-7; TRBD1 agrees at 7 bases. V lost 5 bases to trimming and J lost 3 bases; unmatched junction nucleotides: 4. The CDR3 is 13 amino acids. Per the germline V gene, CDR1 is KGHSH and CDR2 is LQKENI. CDR3: CASSAGTDYEQYF. Written as DNA, the CDR3 is TGTGCCAGCTCAGCAGGGACAGACTACGAGCAGTACTTC.

J is TRBJ2-5 and V is TRBV24-1; 10 bases align to TRBD1. This CDR3 has 16 amino acids. Trimming removed 4 bases from V and 5 bases from J; junction bases left unmatched: 9. The V gene's germline CDR1 is KGHDR and CDR2 SFDVKD. The CDR3 spells CATSERRDRGFETQYF. DNA for the CDR3: TGTGCCACCAGTGAGCGCCGGGACAGGGGATTTGAGACCCAGTACTTC.

CDR3 nucleotides: TGTGCCAGCTCACCCCTAGGACAGTCCAGCTCCTACGAGCAGTACTTC. Its protein product is CASSPLGQSSSYEQYF. This rearrangement joins TRBV18 to TRBJ2-7, with D possibly matching TRBD1 (6 bases). This CDR3 has 16 residues. Trimming pared 3 bases from V and 0 bases from J, leaving 15 bases between. CDR1 and CDR2 from the germline V gene are KGHSH and LQKENI.

This clone showed up just a few times. The J gene is TRBJ2-7, the V gene TRBV5-1, with D possibly matching TRBD1 (5 bases). The V end lost 4 bases, the J end lost 3 bases, and 17 bases lay between the germline ends. Germline CDR1 SGHRS, CDR2 YFSETQ. The CDR3 extends over 15 amino acids. The CDR3 loop is CASSPPGRESYEQYF. The CDR3 nucleotides read TGCGCCAGCAGCCCCCCGGGCAGGGAAAGCTACGAGCAGTACTTC. The variable domain in full, completed from reference TRBV5-1 and TRBJ2-7, reads KAGVTQTPRYLIKTRGQQVTLSCSPISGHRSVSWYQQTPGQGLQFLFEYFSETQRNKGNFPGRFSGRQFSNSRSEMNVSTLELGDSALYLCASSPPGRESYEQYFGPGTRLTVT.

This chain uses TRBV10-1 with TRBJ1-1, with 10 nucleotides matching TRBD1. CDR1 and CDR2 from the germline V gene are WNHNN and SYGVQD (reference sequence). This CDR3 is 17 amino acids long. The J segment lost 0 bases and the V segment lost 4 bases, leaving 8 bases of the junction unmatched. DNA of the CDR3: TGCGCCAGCAGTGGGGACAGGGGTCGTTCCTTGAACACTGAAGCTTTCTTT. Its protein product is CASSGDRGRSLNTEAFF.